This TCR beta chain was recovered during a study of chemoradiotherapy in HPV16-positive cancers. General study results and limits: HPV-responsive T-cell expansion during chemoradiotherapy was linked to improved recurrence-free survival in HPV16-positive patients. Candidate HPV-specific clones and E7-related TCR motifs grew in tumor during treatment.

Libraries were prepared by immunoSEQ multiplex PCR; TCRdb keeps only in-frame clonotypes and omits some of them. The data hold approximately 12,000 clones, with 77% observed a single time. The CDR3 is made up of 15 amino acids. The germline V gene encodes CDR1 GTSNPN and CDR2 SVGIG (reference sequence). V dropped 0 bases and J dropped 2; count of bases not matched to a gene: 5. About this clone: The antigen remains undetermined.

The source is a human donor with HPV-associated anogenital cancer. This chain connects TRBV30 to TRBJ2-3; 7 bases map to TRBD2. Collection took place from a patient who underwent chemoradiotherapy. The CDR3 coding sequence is TGTGCCTGGAGTGTTACCGGGACTACCACAGATACGCAGTATTTT. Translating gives CAWSVTGTTTDTQYF.